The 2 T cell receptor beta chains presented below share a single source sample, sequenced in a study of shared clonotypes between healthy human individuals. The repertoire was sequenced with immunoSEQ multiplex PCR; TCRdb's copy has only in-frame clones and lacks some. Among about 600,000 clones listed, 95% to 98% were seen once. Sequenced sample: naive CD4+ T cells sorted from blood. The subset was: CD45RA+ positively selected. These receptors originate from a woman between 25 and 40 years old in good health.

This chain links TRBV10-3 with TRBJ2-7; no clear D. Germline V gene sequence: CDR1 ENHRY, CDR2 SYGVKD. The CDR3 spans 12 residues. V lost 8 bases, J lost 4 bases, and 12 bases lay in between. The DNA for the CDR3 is TGTGCCATCCGAACCCAGGAATACGAGCAGTACTTC. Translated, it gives CAIRTQEYEQYF.

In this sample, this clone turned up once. The CDR3 reads CASSRTGGGEQYF. CDR3 DNA: TGTGCCAGCAGCCGGACAGGGGGAGGCGAGCAGTACTTC. The chain recombines TRBV7-6 with TRBJ2-7, with 10 bases identical to TRBD1. The V gene end was trimmed by 5 bases and the J gene end by 6 bases; junction bases not matched to a gene: 4. The CDR3 length is 13 residues. The germline gives CDR1 SGHVS, CDR2 FNYEAQ.